This T cell receptor (beta chain) was obtained from a study of blood T cell repertoires in COVID-19. Whole-study context: Acute and convalescent COVID-19 specimens originated in the United States, Italy and Spain. Nucleic acid was either cDNA or gDNA, and it came from T cells, B-cell-depleted T cells, or PBMCs.

As originally analysed: Estimation of nucleated cell counts was performed using reference gene primer amplification. TCRdb's table, derived via immunoSEQ multiplex PCR, lists solely in-frame clones and lacks some. V and J calls and clone size follow that table, whereas D and trimming were derived from the DNA. Here the sample spans about 120,000 clones, 70% to 90% being singletons. The CDR3 is 15 residues long. V gave up 5 bases and J gave up 3 bases; unmatched junction bases: 3. CDR1 is SGHTA, CDR2 FQGNSA, per germline. The source is a woman between 45 and 65 years old with active or convalescent COVID-19. Input material: peripheral blood. The chain recombines TRBV7-2 with TRBJ2-1; 11 bases match TRBD2. The CDR3 loop is CASSPGTSGYNEQFF. The CDR3 region has the DNA TGTGCCAGCAGCCCTGGGACTAGCGGCTACAATGAGCAGTTCTTC. Full variable domain (remainder filled in from reference TRBV7-2 and TRBJ2-1): GAGVSQSPSNKVTEKGKDVELRCDPISGHTALYWYRQSLGQGLEFLIYFQGNSAPDKSGLPSDRFSAERTGGSVSTLTIQRTQQEDSAVYLCASSPGTSGYNEQFFGPGTRLTVL.